The 21 T cell receptor beta chains presented below share a single source sample, sequenced in a study of cytomegalovirus exposure and HLA in healthy donors. Researchers ran the PCR with 60 Vbeta and 13 Jbeta primers. TCRdb keeps only in-frame clones here, not all; method: immunoSEQ multiplex PCR. The table shows more than 100,000 clones, with about 62% occurring only once. Sequencing was done on a sample of PBMCs. The receptors here all came from a woman aged 40 to 50 in good health and CMV-seropositive.

This clone occurred once. V is TRBV28 and J is TRBJ1-2; D is unresolved. CDR1 is MDHEN and CDR2 is SYDVKM in the germline V gene. Trimming cost V 10 bases and J 4 bases, with 13 bases left between them. The CDR3 contains 12 residues. This chain's CDR3 is CATRKEIYGYTF. The DNA of the CDR3 is TGTGCCACCCGGAAGGAGATCTATGGCTACACCTTC.

This chain links TRBV6-5 with TRBJ2-7; 9 nucleotides line up with TRBD2. Per germline, CDR1 MNHEY and CDR2 SVGAGI. This CDR3 region has 14 residues. V trimming: 2 bases; J trimming: 4 bases; junction bases outside the gene matches: 3. The CDR3: CASSYLAGSYEQYF. The DNA of the CDR3 is TGTGCCAGCAGTTACCTAGCGGGATCATACGAGCAGTACTTC.

The chain is built from TRBV18 and TRBJ1-2; TRBD1 matches at 9 bases. The trim removed 3 bases at V and 6 bases at J, leaving 14 bases unmatched. This CDR3 region has 17 residues. The germline V gene encodes CDR1 KGHSH and CDR2 LQKENI. Written as DNA, the CDR3 is TGTGCCAGCTCACCGACCCAAACCGGGGACAGGGCCCATGGCTACACCTTC. Translation: CASSPTQTGDRAHGYTF.

Of note for this clone: The same CDR3 can be traced to other DNA sequences in this sample. The chain carries TRBV6-1 and TRBJ2-3; TRBD2 matches 13 bases. Germline V gene sequence: CDR1 MNHNS, CDR2 SASEGT. The CDR3 runs 15 residues. J lost 4 bases, V lost 5 bases, and 3 bases had no gene match. DNA for the CDR3: TGTGCCAGCAGTAGACTAGCGGGAGGAGCAGATACGCAGTATTTT. Its translation: CASSRLAGGADTQYF.

The chain couples TRBV5-6 to TRBJ1-4; possible D gene TRBD1, 6 bases. The CDR3 is 18 residues long. The germline V gene encodes CDR1 SGHDT and CDR2 YYEEEE. V shed 1 base and J shed 0 bases, with 16 bases lying between them. The CDR3 nucleotides read TGTGCCAGCAGCTTGACAGGGCCAGGACGTGCAACTAATGAAAAACTGTTTTTT. Its translation is CASSLTGPGRATNEKLFF.

The gene calls are TRBV6-1 and TRBJ1-2; TRBD1 agrees at 10 bases. The CDR3 covers 14 residues. Trimming took 4 bases from V and 8 from J; bases not matched to a gene: 7. Germline CDR1 MNHNS, CDR2 SASEGT. Written as DNA, the CDR3 is TGTGCCAGCAGTGGGGACAGGGGCCGCGGGGGCTACACCTTC. It yields the protein CASSGDRGRGGYTF.

This clone was seen once. Other DNA sequences from this sample encode an identical CDR3 as well. The chain couples TRBV29-1 to TRBJ2-3, with 9 nucleotides matching TRBD1. The CDR3 totals 14 residues. From germline, CDR1 is SQVTM and CDR2 ANQGSEA. The J segment lost 2 bases and the V segment lost 6 bases, leaving 6 bases of the junction unmatched. CDR3 region: CSVAGTGITDTQYF. Here the CDR3 DNA reads TGCAGCGTCGCCGGGACAGGGATCACAGATACGCAGTATTTT.

The chain recombines TRBV19 with TRBJ2-5; tentative D call: TRBD1 (5 bases). Germline loops: CDR1 LNHDA, CDR2 SQIVND (reference sequence). V lost 6 bases, J lost 5 bases, and 13 bases lay in between. The CDR3 length is 13 residues. The DNA for the CDR3 is TGTGCCAGTAGCCAGACAGCGCAGGAGACCCAGTACTTC. Its translation: CASSQTAQETQYF. Full variable domain (remainder filled in from reference TRBV19 and TRBJ2-5): DGGITQSPKYLFRKEGQNVTLSCEQNLNHDAMYWYRQDPGQGLRLIYYSQIVNDFQKGDIAEGYSVSREKKESFPLTVTSAQKNPTAFYLCASSQTAQETQYFGPGTRLLVL.

The chain is built from TRBV5-1 and TRBJ2-1; perhaps TRBD2 as D (7 bases). CDR3 length equals 16 residues. Trimming left V 0 bases short and J 7 bases short, with 17 bases between. The germline V gene encodes CDR1 SGHRS and CDR2 YFSETQ. The CDR3 DNA reads TGCGCCAGCAGCTTGGAGGGCGGGGGCCTGGGGAATGAGCAGTTCTTC. Amino acids: CASSLEGGGLGNEQFF. Full variable domain (missing parts from reference TRBV5-1 and TRBJ2-1): KAGVTQTPRYLIKTRGQQVTLSCSPISGHRSVSWYQQTPGQGLQFLFEYFSETQRNKGNFPGRFSGRQFSNSRSEMNVSTLELGDSALYLCASSLEGGGLGNEQFFGPGTRLTVL.

V usage is TRBV4-2 and J usage is TRBJ2-3; 8 positions match TRBD2. The CDR3 runs to 17 residues. The germline V gene has CDR1 LGHNA and CDR2 YNFKEQ. V shed 2 bases and J 4 bases; nucleotides not matched to a gene: 11. The chain's CDR3 is CASSQTAGGQPPDTQYF. CDR3 sequence (DNA): TGTGCCAGCAGCCAAACGGCGGGGGGCCAGCCCCCAGATACGCAGTATTTT.

The V and J genes are TRBV5-1 and TRBJ1-4, with 8 bases aligning to TRBD1. The length of the CDR3 is 14 residues. The V gene end was trimmed by 4 bases and the J gene end by 7 bases; junction bases not matched to a gene: 6. Germline CDR1 SGHRS, CDR2 YFSETQ. In nucleotides, the CDR3 is TGCGCCAGCAGCGACGGGACAGGAAGTGAAAAACTGTTTTTT. It codes for CASSDGTGSEKLFF.

This clone has only one observation. Relative to the germline gene, one junction end is altered; a read error may explain this. The chain links TRBV29-1 to TRBJ1-2, with 10 bases fitting TRBD1. There are 15 residues in the CDR3. The V gene's germline CDR1 is SQVTM and CDR2 ANQGSEA. CDR3 amino acids: CSVDRGTGDNYGYPF. The CDR3 coding sequence is TGCAGCGTTGATCGCGGGACAGGGGATAACTATGGCTACCCCTTC. Complete variable domain (other parts from reference TRBV29-1 and TRBJ1-2): SAVISQKPSRDICQRGTSLTIQCQVDSQVTMMFWYRQQPGQSLTLIATANQGSEATYESGFVIDKFPISRPNLTFSTLTVSNMSPEDSSIYLCSVDRGTGDNYGYPFGSGTRLTVV.

There are a few counts of this clone. The chain carries TRBV7-6 and TRBJ1-1, with 7 positions matching TRBD1. CDR3 length: 15 amino acids. With 5 bases clipped from V and 1 base from J, the junction kept 7 bases outside the gene matches. Germline values: CDR1 SGHVS, CDR2 FNYEAQ. CDR3: CASSPRQGSNTEAFF. CDR3 in DNA: TGTGCCAGCAGCCCTAGACAGGGATCGAACACTGAAGCTTTCTTT. Looking up the rest from reference TRBV7-6 and TRBJ1-1 gives the full variable domain: GAGVSQSPRYKVTKRGQDVALRCDPISGHVSLYWYRQALGQGPEFLTYFNYEAQQDKSGLPNDRFSAERPEGSISTLTIQRTEQRDSAMYRCASSPRQGSNTEAFFGQGTRLTVV.

The chain joins TRBV11-2 to TRBJ2-7, with 9 bases matching TRBD1. V dropped 5 bases and J dropped 2; count of bases not matched to a gene: 7. CDR3 length equals 15 residues. The germline CDR1 and CDR2 sequences are SGHAT and FQNNGV. This CDR3 reads CASSGYRDRAYEQYF. The CDR3 DNA reads TGTGCCAGCAGCGGGTACCGGGACAGGGCCTACGAGCAGTACTTC.

V and J are TRBV6-6 and TRBJ1-2, with D possibly being TRBD1 (6 bases). Germline V gene lookup returns CDR1 MNHNY and CDR2 SVGAGI (reference sequence). The CDR3 covers 15 residues. Trimming removed 7 bases at V and 4 bases at J, with 19 bases between. CDR3 sequence reads: CASTPVGVQGYGYTF. CDR3 nucleotides: TGTGCCAGCACCCCTGTAGGGGTACAGGGCTATGGCTACACCTTC.

The chain joins TRBV11-2 to TRBJ2-1; D perhaps matches TRBD2 (6 bases). The CDR3 is made up of 16 amino acids. Trimming removed 5 bases at V and 5 bases at J, with 19 bases between. Looked up from germline, CDR1 is SGHAT and CDR2 is FQNNGV. The CDR3 spells CASSPPGDLINNEQFF. The CDR3 DNA follows: TGTGCCAGCAGCCCACCGGGGGACCTGATTAACAATGAGCAGTTCTTC.

This clone was counted only a few times. The chain links TRBV10-3 to TRBJ1-5, with D unclear. CDR3 length: 14 amino acids. Germline V gives CDR1 ENHRY, CDR2 SYGVKD. Trimming left V 2 bases short and J 2 bases short, with 7 bases between. CDR3 bases: TGTGCCATCAGTGAGAAAGGAGGCAATCAGCCCCAGCATTTT. Encoded protein: CAISEKGGNQPQHF.

This clone has more than one count but fewer than ten. This chain links TRBV7-2 with TRBJ1-5; TRBD1 matches 9 bases. This CDR3 region has 16 residues. The V gene end was trimmed by 5 bases and the J gene end by 5 bases; junction bases not matched to a gene: 10. Germline V gene lookup returns CDR1 SGHTA and CDR2 FQGNSA. This CDR3 reads CASSLMGTGNDQPQHF. In DNA, the CDR3 is TGTGCCAGCAGCCTAATGGGGACAGGGAACGATCAGCCCCAGCATTTT. Based on the CDR3 plus reference TRBV7-2 and TRBJ1-5, the full variable domain is GAGVSQSPSNKVTEKGKDVELRCDPISGHTALYWYRQSLGQGLEFLIYFQGNSAPDKSGLPSDRFSAERTGGSVSTLTIQRTQQEDSAVYLCASSLMGTGNDQPQHFGDGTRLSIL.

The J gene is TRBJ2-7, the V gene TRBV28; 16 bases are a match to TRBD2. CDR1 and CDR2 from the germline V gene are MDHEN and SYDVKM. V lost 6 bases and J lost 6; bases outside the gene matches: 11. The CDR3 is 17 amino acids. The CDR3 reads CASRPRGLAGGPLEQYF. CDR3 coding DNA: TGTGCCAGCAGACCTCGGGGACTAGCGGGAGGGCCGCTCGAGCAGTACTTC.

As concerns this clone: The junction and the germline gene differ at one end; a read error may be behind it. The V call is TRBV7-9, the J call TRBJ2-1; TRBD2 aligns across 13 bases. Looked up from germline, CDR1 is SEHNR and CDR2 is FQNEAQ (reference sequence). This CDR3 contains 17 residues. Here the CDR3 DNA reads TGTTCCAGCAGCTCAGGACCGGGACTAGCGGGATCAAATGAGCAGTTCTTC. Amino acids: CSSSSGPGLAGSNEQFF.

CDR3 loop: CASSFRESGTEAFF. CDR3 sequence (DNA): TGTGCCAGCAGTTTCAGGGAAAGTGGCACTGAAGCTTTCTTT. The chain recombines TRBV28 with TRBJ1-1, with D tentatively TRBD1 (5 bases). The CDR3 length is 14 residues. V dropped 3 bases and J dropped 4 bases, with 12 bases sitting between them. The germline CDR1 and CDR2 sequences are MDHEN and SYDVKM.